These T cell receptor beta chains were read from a single sample in a study of T cell repertoires in cytomegalovirus infection. Each CDR3 protein is one row after TCRdb ran MiXCR on the reads. The data show a few hundred thousand distinct CDR3 sequences, approximately 9.2% seen once. Material for sequencing was PBMCs. Source of these receptors: a human donor in good health (CMV status not recorded). Some clones in this sample may be carry-over from other donors' samples. Each CDR3 is given with its conserved first and last residue. D genes are given only for firm matches. Clone size appears in some rows only: once, few, many, or a class for an expanded clone.

d_gene	abundance	v_gene	j_gene	CDR3aa	CDR3nt
TRBD1	many	TRBV11-3	TRBJ1-4	CASSFPGQGEKLFF	TGTGCCAGCAGCTTTCCGGGACAGGGTGAAAAACTGTTTTTT
TRBD1	many	TRBV5-1	TRBJ1-3	CASSYRGPGNTIYF	TGCGCCAGCAGCTACAGGGGGCCTGGAAACACCATATATTTT
-	few	TRBV7-2	TRBJ1-4	CASSLAFESEKLFF	TGTGCCAGCAGCTTAGCGTTTGAGTCGGAAAAACTGTTTTTT
TRBD1	-	TRBV29-1	TRBJ1-2	CSVLTGEPGYTF	TGCAGCGTTCTGACAGGGGAACCTGGCTACACCTTC
TRBD2	-	TRBV12-3/TRBV12-4	TRBJ2-2	CASSPAGGMTGELFF	TGTGCCAGCAGTCCAGCGGGGGGGATGACCGGGGAGCTGTTTTTT
-	many	TRBV19	TRBJ2-3	CASSIRVTDTQYF	TGTGCCAGTAGTATCCGCGTCACAGATACGCAGTATTTT
TRBD1	many	TRBV7-2	TRBJ1-2	CASSWTGESSGYTF	TGTGCCAGCAGCTGGACAGGGGAATCGAGTGGCTACACCTTC
TRBD1	many	TRBV7-2	TRBJ2-7	CASSNAGTGTGRQYF	TGTGCCAGCAGCAATGCCGGGACAGGGACGGGGAGGCAGTACTTC
-	many	TRBV7-2	TRBJ2-1	CASSLGGIINEQFF	TGTGCCAGCAGCTTGGGCGGGATAATCAATGAGCAGTTCTTC
-	few	TRBV4-3	TRBJ2-7	CASSQRVTPGWQSYEQYF	TGCGCCAGCAGCCAGAGAGTAACTCCCGGGTGGCAATCCTACGAGCAGTACTTC
TRBD1	few	TRBV28	TRBJ2-7	CASSLTQGAREQYF	TGTGCCAGCAGTCTCACCCAGGGGGCCCGAGAGCAGTACTTC
TRBD2	-	TRBV19	TRBJ2-5	CASSSGLAGAGETQYF	TGTGCCAGTAGTTCGGGACTAGCGGGAGCGGGAGAGACCCAGTACTTC
-	many	TRBV12-3/TRBV12-4	TRBJ2-6	CASSPARSGANVLTF	TGTGCCAGCAGCCCCGCCCGTTCTGGGGCCAACGTCCTGACTTTC
-	many	TRBV6-2/TRBV6-3	TRBJ2-7	CASSYSGLLRDEQYF	TGTGCCAGCAGTTACTCGGGGCTCCTGAGGGACGAGCAGTACTTC
-	-	TRBV20-1	TRBJ1-2	CSATRDNYGYTF	TGCAGTGCTACGAGAGACAACTATGGCTACACCTTC
TRBD2	few	TRBV19	TRBJ2-1	CASSMRKSGSLNEQFF	TGTGCCAGTAGTATGAGAAAAAGCGGGAGTTTGAATGAGCAGTTCTTC
-	many	TRBV7-9	TRBJ1-4	CASSPGGLEKLFF	TGTGCCAGCAGCCCCGGAGGTTTGGAAAAACTGTTTTTT